This is a list of T cell receptor beta chains from one sample in a study of T cell responses to AZD1222 COVID-19 vaccine. Using immunoSEQ multiplex PCR, the repertoire was profiled, and TCRdb retains in-frame clones only, with some absent. This table holds more than 30,000 clones, roughly 90% found once. The sequences come from peripheral blood, collected 28 days after the second AZD1222 dose. Receptors were obtained from an adult who received the AZD1222 COVID-19 vaccine. Each CDR3 is given with its conserved first and last residue. D genes are given only for firm matches. Rows may omit the clone size; those that give it use once, few, many or a size class.

clone size,J gene,V gene,D gene,CDR3 protein,CDR3 DNA
once,TRBJ1-4,TRBV4-1,.,CASSPTVNEKLFF,TGCGCCAGCAGCCCGACAGTTAATGAAAAACTGTTTTTT
.,TRBJ1-2,TRBV7-8,TRBD1,CASSRRDRLHGYTF,TGTGCCAGCAGCCGACGGGACAGGCTGCATGGCTACACCTTC
.,TRBJ1-5,TRBV19,.,CASSTSLLGTLFFGQHF,TGTGCCAGTAGTACCTCTCTCTTAGGCACCCTCTTCTTCGGCCAGCATTTT
.,TRBJ1-5,TRBV5-1,.,CASSLAGDFGQPQHF,TGCGCCAGCAGCTTGGCCGGCGACTTCGGTCAGCCCCAGCATTTT
.,TRBJ1-5,TRBV7-8,.,CASSLSGFSNQPQHF,TGTGCCAGCAGCTTATCAGGGTTTAGCAATCAGCCCCAGCATTTT
few,TRBJ2-2,TRBV5-3,.,CARSPVGGPRTGELFF,TGTGCCAGAAGCCCGGTGGGGGGTCCCCGGACCGGGGAGCTGTTTTTT
.,TRBJ1-4,TRBV28,.,CASSPGGGGNEKLFF,TGTGCCAGCAGTCCCGGGGGCGGGGGAAATGAAAAACTGTTTTTT
.,TRBJ2-5,TRBV28,TRBD1,CASSRNRRTGETQYF,TGTGCCAGCAGCCGCAACCGCAGGACAGGGGAGACCCAGTACTTC
once,TRBJ1-3,TRBV5-5,.,CASSFLGGSGNTIYF,TGTGCCAGCAGCTTCCTGGGTGGATCTGGAAACACCATATATTTT
once,TRBJ1-1,TRBV19,.,CASSRQGRLNTEAFF,TGTGCCAGTAGTCGCCAGGGAAGACTTAACACTGAAGCTTTCTTT
.,TRBJ2-1,TRBV5-8,TRBD2,CASSLGLAGGSNEQFF,TGTGCCAGCAGCTTGGGTTTAGCGGGGGGTAGCAATGAGCAGTTCTTC
once,TRBJ2-1,TRBV11-3,.,CASSLVPGAINEQFF,TGTGCCAGCAGCTTAGTCCCGGGGGCGATAAATGAGCAGTTCTTC
.,TRBJ2-7,TRBV6-2/TRBV6-3,TRBD1,CASSGMGQKATYEQYF,TGTGCCAGCAGCGGGATGGGACAGAAGGCTACCTACGAGCAGTACTTC
.,TRBJ2-2,TRBV7-2,TRBD1,CASSRKTGQTGELFF,TGTGCCAGCAGCCGCAAGACAGGGCAAACCGGGGAGCTGTTTTTT
.,TRBJ2-2,TRBV18,.,CASSPRWTGELFF,TGTGCCAGCTCACCGAGGTGGACCGGGGAGCTGTTTTTT
.,TRBJ2-7,TRBV10-2,.,CASTDSYEQYF,TGCGCCAGCACGGACAGCTACGAGCAGTACTTC
.,TRBJ2-5,TRBV7-2,.,CASSLGRAPETQYF,TGTGCCAGCAGCTTAGGCAGGGCCCCAGAGACCCAGTACTTC
.,TRBJ1-1,TRBV24-1,.,CATSDLQRGAEAFF,TGTGCCACCAGTGATTTGCAACGGGGAGCTGAAGCTTTCTTT
.,TRBJ2-2,TRBV6-5,.,CASSFYTTNTGELFF,TGTGCCAGCAGTTTCTACACCACGAACACCGGGGAGCTGTTTTTT
once,TRBJ2-7,TRBV6-5,.,CASRTKVYEQYF,TGTGCCAGCAGGACTAAAGTCTACGAGCAGTACTTC
.,TRBJ1-5,TRBV28,TRBD1,CASSPHNRGQPQHF,TGTGCCAGCAGTCCGCATAACAGGGGTCAGCCCCAGCATTTT
.,TRBJ1-6,TRBV9,.,CASSVEGVGWSSPLHF,TGTGCCAGCAGCGTAGAGGGGGTCGGATGGAGTTCACCCCTCCACTTT
.,TRBJ2-7,TRBV30,TRBD1,CAWRNRPGQGGYEQYF,TGTGCCTGGAGGAACCGACCGGGACAGGGGGGCTACGAGCAGTACTTC
.,TRBJ1-2,TRBV6-5,.,CASSLGQGDGGYTF,TGTGCCAGTAGCTTGGGGCAGGGCGATGGTGGCTACACCTTC